Shown below are 8 T cell receptor beta chains from a single sample sequenced in a study of blood T cell repertoires in COVID-19. Data came from immunoSEQ multiplex PCR; TCRdb stores just in-frame clones and leaves some out. The sample consists of 81,000 or so clones, 75% to 85% of them appearing once. Sequenced: peripheral blood. All receptors come from a human donor in a cohort sampled during active COVID-19.

The rearrangement links TRBV5-5 to TRBJ2-1; D might be TRBD1 (5 bases). Trimming left V 2 bases short and J 6 bases short, with 12 bases between. The CDR3 extends over 14 amino acids. CDR1 is SGHKS, CDR2 YYEKEE, per germline (reference sequence). CDR3 DNA: TGTGCCAGCAGCTTCTCAGACAGAGGCAATGAGCAGTTCTTC. It encodes CASSFSDRGNEQFF.

The genes are TRBV7-9 and TRBJ1-1, with 9 bases that match TRBD1. Germline V gene sequence: CDR1 SEHNR, CDR2 FQNEAQ (reference sequence). V was pared by 3 bases and J by 6 bases, with 11 bases of the junction left unmatched. The CDR3 sequence is 16 residues long. As DNA, the CDR3 is TGTGCCAGCAGCTTCCGGGACAGGGACGTTCGGGCTGAAGCTTTCTTT. It yields the protein CASSFRDRDVRAEAFF.

The genes are TRBV19 and TRBJ1-5; 9 positions match TRBD1. J was trimmed by 3 bases and V by 8 bases; bases with no gene match: 8. CDR3 length equals 15 residues. Germline V CDR1 and CDR2: LNHDA, SQIVND (reference sequence). CDR3 DNA: TGTGCCAGTCAAACCGGGACAGGGAACAATCAGCCCCAGCATTTT. Protein product: CASQTGTGNNQPQHF.

The gene calls are TRBV18 and TRBJ1-2; D is uncertain. V dropped 6 bases and J dropped 2 bases, with 7 bases sitting between them. CDR3 length: 12 residues. Germline CDR1 reads KGHSH; CDR2 reads LQKENI. The DNA for the CDR3 is TGTGCCAGCTCTTCCGAGAACTATGGCTACACCTTC. Its protein product is CASSSENYGYTF.

The genes are TRBV30 and TRBJ1-1; D is perhaps TRBD1 (6 bases). V gave up 0 bases and J gave up 1 base, with 12 bases separating them. Germline V gene lookup returns CDR1 GTSNPN and CDR2 SVGIG (reference sequence). The CDR3 runs 15 residues. The CDR3 loop is CAWSVLGRGNTEAFF. CDR3 DNA sequence: TGTGCCTGGAGTGTACTGGGCAGGGGGAACACTGAAGCTTTCTTT.

The genes are TRBV29-1 and TRBJ1-2, with D perhaps TRBD1 (5 bases). The CDR3 totals 12 residues. The V gene lost 6 bases and the J gene lost 0 bases, with 8 bases spanning the gap. Germline V gene sequence: CDR1 SQVTM, CDR2 ANQGSEA. DNA of the CDR3: TGCAGCGTGACAGTAGCTAACTATGGCTACACCTTC. It yields the protein CSVTVANYGYTF.

The V and J genes are TRBV9 and TRBJ2-3; TRBD2 is a possible D gene (6 bases). Per the germline V gene, CDR1 is SGDLS and CDR2 is YYNGEE. The length of the CDR3 is 19 residues. The V and J ends lost 0 bases and 2 bases respectively, with 22 bases between them. The CDR3 coding sequence is TGTGCCAGCAGCGTAGAAGGGACCGGGAGTCGCCACTTCACAGATACGCAGTATTTT. Translation gives CASSVEGTGSRHFTDTQYF. Using reference TRBV9 and TRBJ2-3 for the parts outside the CDR3, the full variable domain is DSGVTQTPKHLITATGQRVTLRCSPRSGDLSVYWYQQSLDQGLQFLIQYYNGEERAKGNILERFSAQQFPDLHSELNLSSLELGDSALYFCASSVEGTGSRHFTDTQYFGPGTRLTVL.

The chain recombines TRBV18 with TRBJ1-1; TRBD1 matches at 8 bases. V dropped 1 base and J dropped 5; count of bases not matched to a gene: 3. The CDR3 length is 14 residues. From germline, CDR1 is KGHSH and CDR2 LQKENI. CDR3 in amino acids: CASSPRTGKTEAFF. The CDR3 region has the DNA TGTGCCAGCTCACCACGGACAGGGAAGACTGAAGCTTTCTTT.